The next 6 T cell receptor beta chains were all read from a single sample in a study of cytotoxic CD8 clonotypes in ibrutinib-treated CLL. The assay was immunoSEQ multiplex PCR, and TCRdb's table has in-frame clones only and misses some. The table lists over 100,000 clones, 75% to 90% of them singletons, with around 2.1% in the top ten. The sample was PBMCs, taken after 24 months of ibrutinib treatment. The receptors were sampled from a human donor with chronic lymphocytic leukemia.

This clone turned up a few times. J is TRBJ2-7 and V is TRBV2, with D hard to call. The CDR3 sequence is 11 residues long. CDR1 and CDR2 from the germline V gene are SNHLY and FYNNEI. V lost 1 base and J 7 bases, leaving 5 bases between the germline ends. The CDR3 DNA reads as TGTGCCAGCAGTGAAGTCCTAGAGCAGTACTTC. The encoded protein is CASSEVLEQYF. The full variable domain, completed using reference TRBV2 and TRBJ2-7, is EPEVTQTPSHQVTQMGQEVILRCVPISNHLYFYWYRQILGQKVEFLVSFYNNEISEKSEIFDDQFSVERPDGSNFTLKIRSTKLEDSAMYFCASSEVLEQYFGPGTRLTVT.

This clone has a handful of counts. The chain employs TRBV21-1 and TRBJ1-5; TRBD1, the D gene given by the table, was not confirmed from the DNA. TRBV21-1 is termed a pseudogene. The CDR3 contains 18 residues. The CDR3 reads CASSKGTGLMNSNQPQHF. As DNA, the CDR3 is TGTGCCAGCAGCAAAGGTACAGGGCTTATGAATAGCAATCAGCCCCAGCATTTT.

The chain links TRBV10-3 to TRBJ1-2; a possible D gene is TRBD1 (5 bases). Germline V lookup: CDR1 ENHRY, CDR2 SYGVKD. Trimming pared 6 bases from V and 8 bases from J, leaving 13 bases between. The CDR3 contains 12 residues. The CDR3 protein is CAIRGPTRGYTF. The CDR3 DNA reads as TGTGCCATCAGGGGACCGACCAGGGGCTACACCTTC.

The rearrangement joins TRBV6-1 to TRBJ2-1, with 10 positions matching TRBD2. The CDR3 extends over 16 amino acids. V shed 0 bases, J shed 6 bases, and the junction held 5 bases outside the gene matches. Per germline, CDR1 MNHNS and CDR2 SASEGT. The CDR3 nucleotides are TGTGCCAGCAGTGAAGCAATAGGACTAGCGGTCAATGAGCAGTTCTTC. As protein: CASSEAIGLAVNEQFF.

In DNA form, the CDR3 reads TGTGCCAGCAGCCGCGGACAGACCAGCGCCTACGAGCAGTACTTC. Its translation: CASSRGQTSAYEQYF. The chain recombines TRBV7-7 with TRBJ2-7; the D gene is possibly TRBD1 (6 bases). Trimming took off 5 bases at V and 2 bases at J, with 16 bases between the two ends. Germline CDR1 SSHAT, CDR2 FNYEAQ (reference sequence). The CDR3 sequence is 15 residues long.

The chain links TRBV15 to TRBJ1-5, with 9 bases fitting TRBD1. Germline CDR1 LNHNV, CDR2 YYDKDF (reference sequence). This CDR3 comprises 14 residues. The CDR3, as DNA: TGTGCTGCGGGACAGGGCTCGATCAATCAGCCCCAGCATTTT. Protein: CAAGQGSINQPQHF.